This T cell receptor (beta chain) was identified in a study of T cell responses to AZD1222 COVID-19 vaccine. To note about this clone: Its antigen remains unknown.

Timing groups of about 4 and about 12 weeks for second doses were pooled. V gave up 5 bases and J gave up 3 bases, with 6 bases separating them. The CDR3 loop spans 11 amino acids. Germline assignment: CDR1 DFQATT and CDR2 SNEGSKA (reference sequence). Sequenced by immunoSEQ multiplex PCR; TCRdb stores in-frame clones only, minus some. In the table there are about 160,000 clones, approximately 92% of which are singletons. Study-wide points: AZD1222 recipients seropositive at baseline numbered only five to seven.

Here the sequenced sample was peripheral blood, taken 28 days after the second AZD1222 dose. This sequence joins TRBV20-1 and TRBJ2-3; no definite D call. This clonotype originated in an adult who received the AZD1222 COVID-19 vaccine. The CDR3 reads CSAVWTDTQYF. The CDR3 DNA sequence: TGCAGTGCTGTCTGGACAGATACGCAGTATTTT.